This passage covers 22 T cell receptor beta chains from one sample sequenced in a study of cytomegalovirus exposure and HLA in healthy donors. Libraries were prepared by immunoSEQ multiplex PCR; TCRdb keeps only in-frame clonotypes and omits some of them. The repertoire holds 150,000 to 250,000 clones, with about 81% as singletons. Sample: PBMCs. All receptors come from a woman between 25 and 40 years old in good health and CMV-seronegative.

This clone appeared a few times. The chain links TRBV6-1 to TRBJ1-2; D gene uncertain. Germline CDR1 MNHNS, CDR2 SASEGT. The CDR3 has 14 residues. V was shortened by 6 bases and J by 4 bases, with 15 bases between the two germline ends. The CDR3 is CASSTTGSGYGYTF. The CDR3 region has the DNA TGTGCCAGCAGCACGACGGGGAGTGGCTATGGCTACACCTTC.

The chain links TRBV30 to TRBJ1-1; D remains ambiguous. Germline loops: CDR1 GTSNPN, CDR2 SVGIG (reference sequence). Trimming cost V 4 bases and J 4 bases, with 10 bases left between them. This CDR3 contains 12 residues. The CDR3 bases are TGTGCCTGGACCCTTAGAATCACTGAAGCTTTCTTT. It yields the protein CAWTLRITEAFF.

The chain couples TRBV11-2 to TRBJ2-7; 7 bases map to TRBD1. The CDR3 loop spans 15 amino acids. J gave up 3 bases and V 1 base, and 6 bases lay outside the gene matches. The germline CDR1 and CDR2 sequences are SGHAT and FQNNGV. Here the CDR3 reads CASSLGGQGVYEQYF. In nucleotides, the CDR3 is TGTGCCAGCAGCTTAGGGGGCCAGGGGGTCTACGAGCAGTACTTC.

The chain uses TRBV19 and TRBJ1-5; TRBD1 is a possible D gene (5 bases). Germline V gene sequence: CDR1 LNHDA, CDR2 SQIVND (reference sequence). There are 13 residues in the CDR3. With 9 bases removed from V and 6 bases from J, the gap between germline ends came to 15 bases. CDR3 sequence reads: CASGDAGTQPQHF. The CDR3 DNA is TGTGCCAGCGGAGATGCGGGGACTCAGCCCCAGCATTTT.

The chain links TRBV19 to TRBJ2-1; D possibly corresponds to TRBD2 (5 bases). Germline lookup yields CDR1 LNHDA and CDR2 SQIVND (reference sequence). Trimming removed 5 bases from V and 4 bases from J, with 9 bases in between. The CDR3 runs 13 residues. CDR3 DNA sequence: TGTGCCAGTAGTCAGAGCGGTTACAATGAGCAGTTCTTC. This codes for CASSQSGYNEQFF.

This clone showed up just a few times. One end of the junction does not line up with germline, which may come from a read error. The genes are TRBV27 and TRBJ2-7, with D possibly TRBD1 on 6 matching bases. The CDR3 loop spans 10 amino acids. Germline loops: CDR1 MNHEY, CDR2 SMNVEV (reference sequence). For the CDR3, the DNA is TGTGCCAGCAGTTTATTGGCAGGGGACTTC. Translated, it gives CASSLLAGDF.

The rearrangement links TRBV7-2 to TRBJ2-7; maybe TRBD1 (5 bases). V lost 5 bases and J lost 3, with 11 bases in between. The CDR3 is 13 residues long. The germline gives CDR1 SGHTA, CDR2 FQGNSA. The CDR3 loop is CASSPDSLYEQYF. The CDR3, as DNA: TGTGCCAGCAGCCCCGACAGCCTCTACGAGCAGTACTTC.

The chain is built from TRBV2 and TRBJ2-3; TRBD1 matches at 9 bases. The CDR3 covers 15 residues. CDR1 is SNHLY, CDR2 FYNNEI, per germline. V shed 6 bases and J 8 bases; nucleotides not matched to a gene: 12. The CDR3 DNA sequence: TGTGCCAGCAGCGGGACAGGGCTCCGGTCGGGTACGCAGTATTTT. Translation: CASSGTGLRSGTQYF.

The chain links TRBV29-1 to TRBJ2-7, with D unresolved. The CDR3 extends over 12 amino acids. Trimming took off 5 bases at V and 0 bases at J, with 8 bases between the two ends. From germline, CDR1 is SQVTM and CDR2 ANQGSEA. CDR3 sequence (DNA): TGCAGCGTTCTCGAGAGCTCCTACGAGCAGTACTTC. Translated, it gives CSVLESSYEQYF.

This chain links TRBV2 with TRBJ2-3; weak D call: TRBD2 (6 bases). Germline V gene sequence: CDR1 SNHLY, CDR2 FYNNEI. Trimming shortened V by 5 bases and J by 0 bases, and 9 bases separated the two germline ends. CDR3 length equals 14 residues. CDR3 in amino acids: CASSLAYSTDTQYF. CDR3 bases: TGTGCCAGCAGTCTAGCGTATAGCACAGATACGCAGTATTTT.

This chain uses TRBV19 with TRBJ2-7; 12 bases agree with TRBD1. The V gene's germline CDR1 is LNHDA and CDR2 SQIVND (reference sequence). With 6 bases clipped from V and 5 bases from J, the junction kept 5 bases outside the gene matches. CDR3 size: 14 residues. The CDR3 protein is CASRLGQGADEQYF. In DNA form, the CDR3 reads TGTGCCAGTAGATTGGGACAGGGGGCTGACGAGCAGTACTTC.

This clone has a single count. The gene calls are TRBV5-1 and TRBJ1-2, with D hard to call. The CDR3 loop spans 14 amino acids. V shed 4 bases and J shed 2 bases, with 12 bases lying between them. Germline V gene data show CDR1 as SGHRS and CDR2 as YFSETQ. CDR3 in DNA: TGCGCCAGCAGCCTTTCAACAGAGAACTATGGCTACACCTTC. As protein: CASSLSTENYGYTF. The full variable domain, rest sourced from reference TRBV5-1 and TRBJ1-2, is KAGVTQTPRYLIKTRGQQVTLSCSPISGHRSVSWYQQTPGQGLQFLFEYFSETQRNKGNFPGRFSGRQFSNSRSEMNVSTLELGDSALYLCASSLSTENYGYTFGSGTRLTVV.

The chain recombines TRBV4-2 with TRBJ1-5; no clear D. The CDR3 contains 15 residues. V shed 0 bases and J shed 5 bases, with 11 bases lying between them. Germline CDR1 reads LGHNA; CDR2 reads YNFKEQ. CDR3 protein: CASSQEAGSHQPQHF. The CDR3 bases are TGTGCCAGCAGCCAAGAGGCAGGATCACATCAGCCCCAGCATTTT.

The rearrangement joins TRBV6-5 to TRBJ1-2; 9 bases line up with TRBD1. Looked up from germline, CDR1 is MNHEY and CDR2 is SVGAGI. The CDR3 extends over 15 amino acids. The J segment lost 8 bases and the V segment lost 0 bases, leaving 7 bases of the junction unmatched. CDR3 nucleotides: TGTGCCAGCAGTTACTCGTACAGGGGGCGCGGAGGCTACACCTTC. Protein sequence: CASSYSYRGRGGYTF.

The V and J genes are TRBV10-2 and TRBJ2-1, with 8 bases lining up with TRBD2. The CDR3 length is 16 residues. After removal of 0 bases from V and 3 bases from J, the junction contained 4 bases not matched to a gene. Germline lookup yields CDR1 WSHSY and CDR2 SAAADI. The DNA of the CDR3 is TGCGCCAGCAGTGAGTCGTTAGCGGGGATCTACAATGAGCAGTTCTTC. It translates to CASSESLAGIYNEQFF.

A note on this clone: This may be a read error, as it is one base from a much larger clone. The chain is built from TRBV27 and TRBJ2-3; 11 bases line up with TRBD2. V shed 6 bases, J shed 0 bases, and the junction held 2 bases outside the gene matches. The CDR3 runs 15 residues. Germline values: CDR1 MNHEY, CDR2 SMNVEV (reference sequence). The CDR3 DNA reads as TGTGCCAGCAGCCGACTAGCGGGGAGCACAGATACGCAGTATTTT. Protein sequence: CASSRLAGSTDTQYF.

J is TRBJ2-5 and V is TRBV5-6; 7 positions match TRBD1. The junction had 17 bases not matched to a gene; V was cut back by 0 bases and J by 3 bases. From germline, CDR1 is SGHDT and CDR2 YYEEEE. This CDR3 comprises 19 residues. The CDR3 DNA reads TGTGCCAGCAGCTTGGTCTTTTTAGGACAGGAGCGCGTGAAAGAGACCCAGTACTTC. Translating gives CASSLVFLGQERVKETQYF.

CDR3 nucleotide sequence: TGTGCCAGTAGTATAGGAGTGTGGCAGGGGGAAGAGACCCAGTACTTC. This codes for CASSIGVWQGEETQYF. The chain combines TRBV19 with TRBJ2-5; TRBD1 agrees at 7 bases. Trimming removed 1 base from V and 3 bases from J; junction bases left unmatched: 8. The CDR3 is 16 amino acids. Germline V gene data show CDR1 as LNHDA and CDR2 as SQIVND (reference sequence).

The gene calls are TRBV7-3 and TRBJ1-2; 8 bases agree with TRBD1. Trimming took 1 base from V and 11 from J; bases not matched to a gene: 15. Per the germline V gene, CDR1 is SGHTA and CDR2 is FQGTGA. This CDR3 is built from 16 residues. The CDR3 is CASSLNPGTGHNVYTF. The CDR3 nucleotides are TGTGCCAGCAGCTTAAATCCTGGGACAGGCCACAACGTTTACACCTTC.

The gene calls are TRBV7-3 and TRBJ2-1; TRBD1 might be the D (5 bases). Trimming removed 2 bases from V and 5 bases from J, with 13 bases in between. Germline CDR1 reads SGHTA; CDR2 reads FQGTGA. The CDR3 sequence is 15 residues long. The CDR3 protein is CASSLGPRVDNEQFF. CDR3 coding DNA: TGTGCCAGCAGCTTAGGCCCCAGGGTCGACAATGAGCAGTTCTTC.

The rearrangement joins TRBV7-3 to TRBJ1-1, with 7 nucleotides matching TRBD1. The germline gives CDR1 SGHTA, CDR2 FQGTGA. The CDR3 has 16 residues. Trimming at V came to 2 bases and at J to 0 bases, leaving 6 bases not matched to a gene. The CDR3 DNA is TGTGCCAGCAGCTTACGCAGGGGGGATATGAACACTGAAGCTTTCTTT. As protein: CASSLRRGDMNTEAFF.

The chain employs TRBV5-4 and TRBJ2-3; D is possibly TRBD2 (6 bases). The V gene's germline CDR1 is SGHNT and CDR2 YYREEE (reference sequence). Trimming removed 5 bases from V and 4 bases from J, with 14 bases in between. CDR3 length: 14 amino acids. CDR3: CASSLASAADTQYF. The DNA for the CDR3 is TGTGCCAGCAGTCTAGCGTCTGCCGCAGATACGCAGTATTTT.